The clone carrying this T cell receptor beta chain was seen many times. The target antigen is unknown. These data originate in a study of regulatory T cells in long-lasting Graves disease. Study-level findings and limits: The persistent group shared 3,000 or so public clonotypes, more than the roughly 970 shared by new patients.

According to the study, TCR beta libraries were built with iRepertoire HTBI primers and CDR3-region Arm-PCR. TCRdb recomputed calls from the multiplex PCR reads with MiXCR, one row per CDR3 protein. The data contain 360,000 or so distinct CDR3 sequences, approximately 16% of them seen just once; the ten biggest clones take up 25% to 30%. Germline V gene lookup returns CDR1 ENHRY and CDR2 SYGVKD. Germline trimming cut 10 bases from V and 6 bases from J; bases unmatched to any gene: 6. The CDR3 spans 12 residues. Time point reported: newly diagnosed GD, antithyroid drugs for less than 3 months. The TCR library used RNA extracted from PBMCs. These data are also associated with another study on T cells in Graves' hyperthyroidism and ophthalmopathy.

This receptor was identified in a man in his forties with Graves disease. Sequencing used peripheral blood mononuclear cells (PBMCs), obtained at new diagnosis, from a patient treated with antithyroid drugs. The genes are TRBV10-3 and TRBJ1-2, with 9 bases fitting TRBD1. CDR3 bases: TGTGCCACCAAATGGACAGGGGATGGCTACACCTTC. Protein product: CATKWTGDGYTF.